A selection of T cell receptor beta chains follows, all from one sample in a study of PD-1 blockade in mismatch repair-deficient tumors. TCRdb's table, derived via immunoSEQ multiplex PCR, lists solely in-frame clones and lacks some. This table has about 22,000 clones, approximately 85% appearing once. The starting material was peripheral blood, obtained 2 weeks after starting pembrolizumab. These receptors were collected from an adult with mismatch repair-deficient cancer. Each CDR3 is given with its conserved first and last residue.

v_call cdr3_aa
TRBV12-5 CASGDGITGELFF
TRBV2 CASSEGVIGQTGSNQPQHF
TRBV4-3 CASSPGNEQFF
TRBV6-4 CASSGTGENTEAFF
TRBV7-6 CASSGGTGRQETQYF
TRBV5-6 CASSLGGPSYEQYF
TRBV7-2 CASSFSGRGTDTQYF
TRBV7-9 CASSSGTGHYEQYF
TRBV13 CASSRRTYEQYF
TRBV19 CASSTGSEQYF
TRBV19 CASSIREGATKNIQYF
TRBV6-5 CASSVQGYEQYF
TRBV14 CASSQAGAFVGNTIYF
TRBV9 CASSVSTGPSSYNEQFF
TRBV7-6 CASSNTGAEAFF
TRBV6-1 CASTKGQITDTQYF
TRBV11-2 CASSLGQDYEQYF
TRBV28 CASSLSSPSNYEQYF
TRBV5-6 CASSMDRVGGYTF
TRBV5-1 CASRGLDTGELFF
TRBV19 CASIGTGTNYGYTF
TRBV5-6 CASSLEGFYGYTF
TRBV27 CASSPSLNYGYTF